This T cell receptor (beta chain) was found in a study of OX40 agonist ivuxolimab in advanced cancers. Study-level background: The costimulatory receptor OX40 (CD134) was targeted by ivuxolimab, a fully human IgG2 agonistic monoclonal antibody. The monotherapy dose-escalation portion (N of about 50 patients) of the phase I ivuxolimab trial is reported in the paper. Of the roughly 50 dose-escalation patients, hepatocellular carcinoma was present in around 20, melanoma in around 15, renal cell carcinoma in 9 and head and neck cancer in 9. Prior anti-PD-1, anti-PD-L1 or anti-CTLA-4 therapy was permitted, and approximately 40% of dose-escalation patients had received checkpoint inhibitors. Intravenous ivuxolimab was administered to patients every 2 weeks at six dose levels: 0.01, 0.1, 0.3, 1.5, 3 and 10 mg/kg. The dose-escalation cohort was roughly 83% male with a mean age of approximately 60 years, ranging from roughly 23 to 85. Partial responses were achieved by three dose-escalation patients, of whom one had hepatocellular carcinoma and two had cutaneous melanoma. The point of sequencing TCRbeta in the periphery was to test whether ivuxolimab changed TCR sequence diversity and drove clonal T-cell expansion. The paper as a whole reports these results and caveats: At doses of 0.1 to 3.0 mg/kg, clonal expansion of both CD4+ and CD8+ blood T cells was observed from baseline to week 6. The antigen specificity of the clonally expanded peripheral T cells was not determined. In partial responders in the 0.1-3.0 mg/kg groups, normalized peripheral clonal expansion was found to be among the lowest, especially among CD8+ T cells. On average, CD8+ T cells showed more expanded clones than CD4+ T cells after ivuxolimab. Low levels of normalized T-cell clonal expansion were also seen in some patients who did not respond.

The germline V gene yields ENHRY for CDR1 and SYGVKD for CDR2. Trimming costs V 3 bases and J 8 bases, and their ends lie 11 bases apart. From its cysteine to its phenylalanine, the CDR3 spans 13 amino acids. This entry keeps only the CDR3 DNA: 39 bases, framed from base 1. To sequence the TCRbeta CDR3 region, genomic DNA was isolated from the sorted cells. The immunoSEQ Assay was used for sequencing of TCRbeta CDR3 regions. Drawn from immuneACCESS, this table holds only the in-frame rearrangements with V and J called that TCRdb kept. Clones are partly lost; checked studies trace under half to an unresolved V gene and leave the rest unexplained. In all, the sample holds fewer than 25,000 clones, and roughly 82% of those were seen once. The biggest ten clones account for approximately 17% of the sample. Comment on this clone: Its cognate antigen has yet to be identified. Per-base quality was not reported, and no clone a single base away is much larger than it.

Patients with autoimmune disease history or receiving systemic immunosuppression were excluded from the trial. Peripheral blood for TCR sequencing was collected from all dose cohorts at baseline, on cycle 4 day 1, and on cycle 7 day 1. The samples were taken from a phase I, first-in-human, multicenter, open-label dose-escalation trial of ivuxolimab. Adults with locally advanced or metastatic head and neck squamous cell, hepatocellular, melanoma or renal cell carcinoma were enrolled in the trial. CD4+ and CD8+ T cells were sorted separately from peripheral blood before TCR sequencing. The source was CD4+ or CD8+ T cells sorted from blood, collected in a trial of the OX40 agonist ivuxolimab. This receptor chain uses TRBV10-3 and TRBJ2-1; TRBD2 is perhaps the D gene, given 6 matching bases. The origin of this receptor is an adult with an advanced solid tumor such as melanoma, head and neck, liver or kidney cancer. DNA sequence: TGTGCCATCAGTGAACTAACGGGGGATGAGCAGTTCTTC. Its translation reads: CAISELTGDEQFF.